Reported below is one T cell receptor beta chain. The V gene's germline CDR1 is LGHDT and CDR2 YNNKEL (reference sequence). The CDR3 has 14 residues. V gave up 2 bases and J gave up 5 bases, with 7 bases separating them. In the authors' methods: Estimated nucleated cell counts came from reference gene primer amplification. The data were produced by immunoSEQ multiplex PCR, yet TCRdb's version contains in-frame clones alone and is incomplete. V, J and clone size derive from that table, while D and trimming were established from the DNA sequence. The sample holds 35,000 or so clones, more than 75% seen once. The data stem from a study of blood T cell repertoires in COVID-19. Study overall: The analysed material was cDNA or gDNA that came from T cells, B-cell-depleted T cells, or PBMCs.

The specimen sequenced was peripheral blood. This TCR was recovered from an older man with acute or convalescent COVID-19. V gene TRBV3-1 (or the pseudogene TRBV3-2) combines with J gene TRBJ1-6; no firm D call. The CDR3 is CASSQTADNSPLHF. CDR3 DNA: TGTGCCAGCAGCCAAACGGCGGATAATTCACCCCTCCACTTT.